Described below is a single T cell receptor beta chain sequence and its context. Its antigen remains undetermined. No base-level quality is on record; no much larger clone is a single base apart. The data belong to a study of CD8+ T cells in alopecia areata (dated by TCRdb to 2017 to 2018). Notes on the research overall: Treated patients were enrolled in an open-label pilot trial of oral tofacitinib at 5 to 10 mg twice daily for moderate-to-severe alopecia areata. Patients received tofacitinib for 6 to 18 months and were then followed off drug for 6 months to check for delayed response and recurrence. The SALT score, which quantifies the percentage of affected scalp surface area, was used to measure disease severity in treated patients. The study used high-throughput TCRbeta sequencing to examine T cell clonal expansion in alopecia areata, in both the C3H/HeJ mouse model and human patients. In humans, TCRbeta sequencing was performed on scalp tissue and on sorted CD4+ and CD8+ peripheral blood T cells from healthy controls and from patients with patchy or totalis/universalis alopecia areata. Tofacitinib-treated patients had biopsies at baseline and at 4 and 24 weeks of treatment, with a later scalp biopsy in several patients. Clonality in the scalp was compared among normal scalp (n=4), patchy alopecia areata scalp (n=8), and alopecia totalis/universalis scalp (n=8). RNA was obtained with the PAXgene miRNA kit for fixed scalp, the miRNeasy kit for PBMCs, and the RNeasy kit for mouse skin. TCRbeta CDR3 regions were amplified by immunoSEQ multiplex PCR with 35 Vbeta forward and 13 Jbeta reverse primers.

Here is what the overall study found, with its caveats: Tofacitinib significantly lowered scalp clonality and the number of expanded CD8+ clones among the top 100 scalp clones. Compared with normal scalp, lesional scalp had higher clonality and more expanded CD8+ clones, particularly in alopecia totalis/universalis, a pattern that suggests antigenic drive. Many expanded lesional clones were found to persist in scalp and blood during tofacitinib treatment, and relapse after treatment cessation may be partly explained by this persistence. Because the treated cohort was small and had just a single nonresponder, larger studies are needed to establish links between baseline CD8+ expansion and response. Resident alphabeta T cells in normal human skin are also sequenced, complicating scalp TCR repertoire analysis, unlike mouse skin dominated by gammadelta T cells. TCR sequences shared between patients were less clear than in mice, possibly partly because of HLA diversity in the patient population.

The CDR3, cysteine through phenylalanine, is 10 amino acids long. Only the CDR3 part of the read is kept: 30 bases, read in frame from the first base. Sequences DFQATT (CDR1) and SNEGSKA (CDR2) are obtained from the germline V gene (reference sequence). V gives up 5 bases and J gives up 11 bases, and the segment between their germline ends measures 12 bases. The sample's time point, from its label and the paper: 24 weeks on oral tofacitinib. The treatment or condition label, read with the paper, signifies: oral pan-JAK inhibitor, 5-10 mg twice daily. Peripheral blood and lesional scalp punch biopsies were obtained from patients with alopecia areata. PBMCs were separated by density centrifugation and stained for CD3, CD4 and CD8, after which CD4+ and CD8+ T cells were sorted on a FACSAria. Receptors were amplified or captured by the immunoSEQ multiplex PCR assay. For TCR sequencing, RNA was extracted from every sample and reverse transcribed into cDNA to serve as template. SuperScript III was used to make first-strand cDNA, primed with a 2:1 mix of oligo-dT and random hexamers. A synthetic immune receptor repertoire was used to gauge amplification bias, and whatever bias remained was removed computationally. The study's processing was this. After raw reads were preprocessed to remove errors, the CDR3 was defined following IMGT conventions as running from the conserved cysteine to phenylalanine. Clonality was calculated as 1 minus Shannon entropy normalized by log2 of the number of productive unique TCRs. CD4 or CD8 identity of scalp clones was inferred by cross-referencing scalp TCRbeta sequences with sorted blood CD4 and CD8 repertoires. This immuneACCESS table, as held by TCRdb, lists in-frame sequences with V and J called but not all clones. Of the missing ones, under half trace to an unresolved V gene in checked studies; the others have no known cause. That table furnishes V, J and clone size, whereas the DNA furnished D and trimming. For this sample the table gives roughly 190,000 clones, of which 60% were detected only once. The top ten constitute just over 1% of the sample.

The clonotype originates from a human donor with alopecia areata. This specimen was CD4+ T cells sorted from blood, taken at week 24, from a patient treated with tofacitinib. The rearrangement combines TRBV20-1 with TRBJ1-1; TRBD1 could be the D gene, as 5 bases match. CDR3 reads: CSAGGTGAFF. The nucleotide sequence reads TGCAGTGCTGGAGGGACTGGCGCTTTCTTT.